Listed here are 9 T cell receptor beta chains from one sample, sequenced in a study of T cells in Graves' hyperthyroidism and ophthalmopathy. Amplification yielded TCR beta CDR3 regions, with RNA transcripts as the source. HTBI primers were the set used in a first-round RT-PCR of the TCR CDR3. Using its own MiXCR run on the multiplex PCR reads, TCRdb lists one record per CDR3 protein. The table has hundreds of thousands of distinct CDR3 sequences, roughly a quarter seen once; the top ten hold 11%. The specimen sequenced was blood. The receptors originated from a woman aged 25 to 39 with Graves' ophthalmopathy.

The rearrangement uses TRBV30 and TRBJ1-1; D unclear. The germline gives CDR1 GTSNPN, CDR2 SVGIG (reference sequence). V was trimmed by 4 bases and J by 1 base, leaving 13 bases between them. This CDR3 spans 14 amino acids. The CDR3 DNA is TGTGCCTGGACTCGGCGACCGCAGAACACTGAAGCTTTCTTT. It translates to CAWTRRPQNTEAFF.

The V and J genes are TRBV20-1 and TRBJ2-7; D is possibly TRBD1 or TRBD2 (5 bases each). The length of the CDR3 is 12 residues. Germline CDR1 reads DFQATT; CDR2 reads SNEGSKA (reference sequence). V was shortened by 3 bases and J by 5 bases, with 11 bases between the two germline ends. As DNA, the CDR3 is TGCAGTGCTAGCGGGGCAAGGGACGAGCAGTACTTC. Translating it yields CSASGARDEQYF.

In this sample, this clonotype turned up many times. This rearrangement joins TRBV10-3 to TRBJ2-5; TRBD2 matches at 9 bases. With V trimmed by 0 bases and J by 1 base, 3 bases remained unmatched. There are 16 residues in the CDR3. CDR1 and CDR2 (germline): ENHRY, SYGVKD. CDR3 amino acids: CAISESLAGSQETQYF. Here the CDR3 DNA reads TGTGCCATCAGTGAGTCCCTAGCGGGGAGCCAAGAGACCCAGTACTTC.

Ten or more counts support this clonotype. The DNA of the CDR3 is TGTGCCAGCAGTAAAACGACAGGGGGCCAAGAGACCCAGTACTTC. It yields the protein CASSKTTGGQETQYF. This chain links TRBV28 with TRBJ2-5; TRBD1 matches 9 bases. J was trimmed by 1 base and V by 5 bases; bases with no gene match: 5. Germline lookup yields CDR1 MDHEN and CDR2 SYDVKM. The length of the CDR3 is 15 residues.

This clonotype was seen at least ten times. The chain combines TRBV7-8 with TRBJ2-5; the match to TRBD1 covers 8 bases. V trimming: 4 bases; J trimming: 5 bases; junction bases outside the gene matches: 15. Germline V gene data show CDR1 as SGHVS and CDR2 as FQNEAQ. The CDR3 is 17 residues long. The CDR3 sequence: CASSSTRRQGRLETQYF. DNA for the CDR3: TGTGCCAGCAGCTCAACCCGGCGACAGGGGCGATTGGAGACCCAGTACTTC.

The J gene is TRBJ2-7, the V gene TRBV6-2 or TRBV6-3; 8 positions match TRBD1. Trimming removed 7 bases from V and 4 bases from J; junction bases left unmatched: 9. The CDR3 covers 14 residues. The V gene's germline CDR1 is MNHEY and CDR2 SVGEGT. In nucleotides, the CDR3 is TGTGCCAGCACCCTGGACAGGGTAAGGTACGAGCAGTACTTC. This codes for CASTLDRVRYEQYF.

The rearrangement joins TRBV20-1 to TRBJ1-1, with TRBD1 as a possible D gene (5 bases). CDR1 and CDR2 (germline): DFQATT, SNEGSKA (reference sequence). V dropped 4 bases and J dropped 7 bases, with 13 bases sitting between them. CDR3 length: 12 amino acids. CDR3 nucleotide sequence: TGCAGTGCTAACATCCGGGACTTTGAAGCTTTCTTT. It yields the protein CSANIRDFEAFF.

This clonotype was detected many times. The genes are TRBV4-1 and TRBJ1-2, with 9 bases identical to TRBD1. The CDR3 spans 14 residues. After removal of 7 bases from V and 3 bases from J, the junction contained 6 bases not matched to a gene. The germline V gene has CDR1 MGHRA and CDR2 YSYEKL. The CDR3 region is CASKGDRADYGYTF. DNA for the CDR3: TGCGCCAGCAAAGGGGACAGGGCAGACTATGGCTACACCTTC.

In its sample, this clonotype was seen many times. J is TRBJ1-1 and V is TRBV27, with 8 nucleotides matching TRBD1. CDR1 and CDR2 from the germline V gene are MNHEY and SMNVEV (reference sequence). The CDR3 sequence is 18 residues long. After removal of 1 base from V and 4 bases from J, the junction contained 14 bases not matched to a gene. CDR3 amino acids: CASSLYPPLTGDSTEAFF. DNA of the CDR3: TGTGCCAGCAGTTTATACCCCCCATTGACAGGGGATAGCACTGAAGCTTTCTTT.